The present T cell receptor beta chain was sequenced within a study of blood T cells in healthy people across ages. Germline loops: CDR1 MDHEN, CDR2 SYDVKM. There are 14 residues in the CDR3. The ends were cut back, 7 bases at V and 8 bases at J, with 17 bases in the middle. This clonotype showed up just once. Next came a second PCR, run for roughly 7 to 12 cycles, which used a sample-barcoded 5' primer along with a J-beta primer mix. TCRdb used MiXCR to reprocess the 5' RACE reads, holding one entry per CDR3 protein. Of approximately 960,000 distinct CDR3 sequences in the sample, about 29% were seen once. These same records also appear under a second study, on T cells of mothers and their children.

The genes are TRBV28 and TRBJ1-4, with D possibly matching TRBD1 (6 bases). The sequenced sample consisted of blood. This receptor was identified in a woman aged 35 to 49 in good health. The CDR3 is CASTVRGMREKLFF. In DNA form, the CDR3 reads TGTGCCAGCACCGTAAGGGGGATGAGGGAAAAACTGTTTTTT.